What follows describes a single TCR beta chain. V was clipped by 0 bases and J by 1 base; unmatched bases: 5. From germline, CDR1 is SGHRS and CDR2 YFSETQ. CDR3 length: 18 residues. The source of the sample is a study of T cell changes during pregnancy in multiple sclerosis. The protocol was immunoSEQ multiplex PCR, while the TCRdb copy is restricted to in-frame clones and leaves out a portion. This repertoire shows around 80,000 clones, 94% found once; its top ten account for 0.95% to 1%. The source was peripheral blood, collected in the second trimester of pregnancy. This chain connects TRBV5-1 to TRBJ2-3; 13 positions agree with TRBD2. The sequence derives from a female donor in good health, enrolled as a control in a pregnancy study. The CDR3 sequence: CASSLGTSGRWGTDTQYF. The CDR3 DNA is TGCGCCAGCAGCTTGGGGACTAGCGGGAGATGGGGCACAGATACGCAGTATTTT.